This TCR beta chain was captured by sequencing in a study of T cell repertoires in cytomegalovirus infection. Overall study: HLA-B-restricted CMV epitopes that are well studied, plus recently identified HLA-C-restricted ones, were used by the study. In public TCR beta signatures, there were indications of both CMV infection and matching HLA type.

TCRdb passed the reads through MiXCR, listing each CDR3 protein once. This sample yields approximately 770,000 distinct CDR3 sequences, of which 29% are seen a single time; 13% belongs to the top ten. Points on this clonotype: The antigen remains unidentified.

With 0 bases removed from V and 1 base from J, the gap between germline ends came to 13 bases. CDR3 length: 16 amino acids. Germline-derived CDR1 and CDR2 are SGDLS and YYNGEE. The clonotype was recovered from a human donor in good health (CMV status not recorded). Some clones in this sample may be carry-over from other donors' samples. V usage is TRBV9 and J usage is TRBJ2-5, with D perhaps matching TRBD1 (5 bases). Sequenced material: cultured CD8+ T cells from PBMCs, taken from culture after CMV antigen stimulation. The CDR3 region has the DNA TGTGCCAGCAGCGTAGAGGCGTGGGGCTCCCAAGAGACCCAGTACTTC. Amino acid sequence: CASSVEAWGSQETQYF.